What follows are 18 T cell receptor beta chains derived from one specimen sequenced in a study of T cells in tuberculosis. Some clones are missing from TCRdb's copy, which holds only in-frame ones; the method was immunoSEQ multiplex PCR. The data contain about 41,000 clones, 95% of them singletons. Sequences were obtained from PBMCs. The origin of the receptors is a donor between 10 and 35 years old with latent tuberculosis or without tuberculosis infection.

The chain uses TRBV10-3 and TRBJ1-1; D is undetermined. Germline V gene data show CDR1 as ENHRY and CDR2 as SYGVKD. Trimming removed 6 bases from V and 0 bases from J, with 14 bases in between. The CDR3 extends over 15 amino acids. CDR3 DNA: TGTGCCATCAGGGCCGCGGGAGGTATGAACACTGAAGCTTTCTTT. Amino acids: CAIRAAGGMNTEAFF.

This CDR3 reads CSVAPQGNYGYTF. In DNA form, the CDR3 reads TGCAGCGTTGCCCCCCAGGGAAACTATGGCTACACCTTC. The genes are TRBV29-1 and TRBJ1-2; D is perhaps TRBD1 (5 bases). CDR1 is SQVTM, CDR2 ANQGSEA, per germline. Trimming took off 4 bases at V and 2 bases at J, with 11 bases between the two ends. CDR3 length: 13 residues.

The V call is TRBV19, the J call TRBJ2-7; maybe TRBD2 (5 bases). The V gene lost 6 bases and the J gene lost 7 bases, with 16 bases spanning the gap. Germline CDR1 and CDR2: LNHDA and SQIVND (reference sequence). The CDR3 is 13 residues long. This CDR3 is CASSPGARLEQYF. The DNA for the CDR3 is TGTGCCAGTAGCCCAGGAGCACGACTAGAGCAGTACTTC.

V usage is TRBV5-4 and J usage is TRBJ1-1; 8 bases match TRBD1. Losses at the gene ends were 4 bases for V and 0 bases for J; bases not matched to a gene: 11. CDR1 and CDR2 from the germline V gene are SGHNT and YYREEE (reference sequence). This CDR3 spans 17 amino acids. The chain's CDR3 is CASSAAGTGTMNTEAFF. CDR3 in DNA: TGTGCCAGCAGCGCCGCCGGGACAGGCACTATGAACACTGAAGCTTTCTTT.

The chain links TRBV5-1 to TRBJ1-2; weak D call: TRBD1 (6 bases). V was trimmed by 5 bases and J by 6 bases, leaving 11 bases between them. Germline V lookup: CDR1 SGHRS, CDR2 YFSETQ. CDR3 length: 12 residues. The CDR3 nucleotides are TGCGCCAGCAGTTTAGGGGGGGATGGCTACACCTTC. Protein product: CASSLGGDGYTF. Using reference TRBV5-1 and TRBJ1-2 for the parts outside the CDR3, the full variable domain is KAGVTQTPRYLIKTRGQQVTLSCSPISGHRSVSWYQQTPGQGLQFLFEYFSETQRNKGNFPGRFSGRQFSNSRSEMNVSTLELGDSALYLCASSLGGDGYTFGSGTRLTVV.

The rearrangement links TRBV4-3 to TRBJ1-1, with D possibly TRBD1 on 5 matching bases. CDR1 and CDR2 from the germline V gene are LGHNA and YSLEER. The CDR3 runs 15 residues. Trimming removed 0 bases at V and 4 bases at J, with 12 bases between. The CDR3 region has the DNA TGCGCCAGCAGCCAAGAGGCAGGGAGGGGCACTGAAGCTTTCTTT. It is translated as CASSQEAGRGTEAFF.

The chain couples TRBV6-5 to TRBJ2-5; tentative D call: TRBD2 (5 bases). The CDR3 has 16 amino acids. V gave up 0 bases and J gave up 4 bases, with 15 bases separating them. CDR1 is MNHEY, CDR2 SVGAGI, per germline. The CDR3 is CASSYSPSSQPETQYF. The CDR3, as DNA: TGTGCCAGCAGTTACTCGCCTAGCTCCCAACCAGAGACCCAGTACTTC.

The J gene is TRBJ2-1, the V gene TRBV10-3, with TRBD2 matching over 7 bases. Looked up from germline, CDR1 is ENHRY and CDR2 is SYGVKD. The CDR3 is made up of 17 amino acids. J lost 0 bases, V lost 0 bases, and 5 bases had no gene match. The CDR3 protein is CAISESEGRGSYNEQFF. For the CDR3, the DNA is TGTGCCATCAGTGAGTCAGAGGGGAGGGGCTCCTACAATGAGCAGTTCTTC.

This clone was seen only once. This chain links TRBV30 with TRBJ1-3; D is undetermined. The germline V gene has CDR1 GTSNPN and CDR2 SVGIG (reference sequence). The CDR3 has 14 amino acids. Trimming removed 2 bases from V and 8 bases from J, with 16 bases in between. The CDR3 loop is CAWSRVPRLDTIYF. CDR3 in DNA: TGTGCCTGGAGTCGGGTACCGAGGTTGGACACCATATATTTT.

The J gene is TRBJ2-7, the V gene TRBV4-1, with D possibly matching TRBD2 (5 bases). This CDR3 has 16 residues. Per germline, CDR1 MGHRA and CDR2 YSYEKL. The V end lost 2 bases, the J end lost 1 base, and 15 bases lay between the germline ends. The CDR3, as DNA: TGCGCCAGCAGCCAATCCCAGACGGGGATATCCTACGAGCAGTACTTC. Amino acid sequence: CASSQSQTGISYEQYF.

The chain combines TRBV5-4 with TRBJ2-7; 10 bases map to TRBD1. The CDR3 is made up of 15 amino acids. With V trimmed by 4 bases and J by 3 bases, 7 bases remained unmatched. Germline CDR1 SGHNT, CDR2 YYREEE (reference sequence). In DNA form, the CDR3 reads TGTGCCAGCAGCCAACGGACAGGGGGTTTCTACGAGCAGTACTTC. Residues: CASSQRTGGFYEQYF.

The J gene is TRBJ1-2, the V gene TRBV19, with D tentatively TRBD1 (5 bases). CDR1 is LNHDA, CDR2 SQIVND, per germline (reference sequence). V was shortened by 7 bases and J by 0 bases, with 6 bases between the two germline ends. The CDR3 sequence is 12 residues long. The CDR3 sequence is CASMTANYGYTF. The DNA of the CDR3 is TGTGCCAGTATGACAGCTAACTATGGCTACACCTTC.

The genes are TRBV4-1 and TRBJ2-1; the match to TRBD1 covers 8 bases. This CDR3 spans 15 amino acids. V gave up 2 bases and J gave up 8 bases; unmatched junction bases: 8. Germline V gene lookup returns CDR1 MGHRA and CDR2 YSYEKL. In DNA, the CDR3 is TGCGCCAGCAGCCAACCGGACAGGGAGGCCCATGAGCAGTTCTTC. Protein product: CASSQPDREAHEQFF.

CDR3 DNA: TGTGCCAATACACAGGCTCCCGAGGACTATGGCTACACCTTC. This translates into CANTQAPEDYGYTF. This chain links TRBV19 with TRBJ1-2; D might be TRBD1 (5 bases). CDR3 length: 14 residues. V lost 10 bases and J 3 bases, leaving 18 bases between the germline ends. Germline V gene lookup returns CDR1 LNHDA and CDR2 SQIVND (reference sequence).

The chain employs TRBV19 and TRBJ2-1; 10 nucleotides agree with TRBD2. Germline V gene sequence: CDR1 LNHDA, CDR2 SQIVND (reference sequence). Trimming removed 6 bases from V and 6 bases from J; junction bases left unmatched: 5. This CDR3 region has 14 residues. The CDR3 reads CASRRGLATNEQFF. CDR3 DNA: TGTGCCAGTAGAAGGGGACTAGCGACCAATGAGCAGTTCTTC.

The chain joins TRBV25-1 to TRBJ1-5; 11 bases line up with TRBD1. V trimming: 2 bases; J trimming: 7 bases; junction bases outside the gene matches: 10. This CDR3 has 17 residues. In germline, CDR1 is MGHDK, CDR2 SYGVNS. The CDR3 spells CASSENPGQGDGQPQHF. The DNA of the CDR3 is TGTGCCAGCAGTGAAAATCCGGGACAGGGGGACGGGCAGCCCCAGCATTTT.

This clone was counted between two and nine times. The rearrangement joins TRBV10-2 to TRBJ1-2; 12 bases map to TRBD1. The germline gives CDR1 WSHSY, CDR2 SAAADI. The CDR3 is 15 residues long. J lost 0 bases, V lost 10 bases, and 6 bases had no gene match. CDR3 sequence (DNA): TGCGCCACCGGGACAGGGGGCCTAGCTAACTATGGCTACACCTTC. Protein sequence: CATGTGGLANYGYTF.

This CDR3 is CASSRSINPQGLQTQYF. The CDR3 region has the DNA TGTGCCAGCAGCCGATCTATAAACCCTCAGGGTTTGCAGACCCAGTACTTC. The rearrangement uses TRBV27 and TRBJ2-5; TRBD1 might be the D (5 bases). This CDR3 contains 17 residues. V was cut by 6 bases and J by 6 bases, with 26 bases left in between. The germline V gene encodes CDR1 MNHEY and CDR2 SMNVEV (reference sequence).